Reported below is one TCR beta chain. The assay was immunoSEQ multiplex PCR, and TCRdb's table has in-frame clones only and misses some. The sample has about 140,000 clones, 70% to 90% seen once. The data belong to a study of control samples from healthy donors and cancer patients. V lost 5 bases to trimming and J lost 5 bases, with 18 bases between them. Per the germline V gene, CDR1 is SGHVS and CDR2 is FQNEAQ. The CDR3 has 15 amino acids. V is TRBV7-8 and J is TRBJ2-5, with D perhaps TRBD1 or TRBD2 (5 bases each). The source material was blood. This TCR was sampled from a man younger than 30 in good health. This chain's CDR3 is CASSPQIWGGETQYF. The DNA of the CDR3 is TGTGCCAGCAGCCCACAAATTTGGGGCGGGGAGACCCAGTACTTC.